This is a list of T cell receptor beta chains from one sample in a study of cytomegalovirus exposure and HLA in healthy donors. Here immunoSEQ multiplex PCR was the method, and the copy in TCRdb shows in-frame clones only, minus some. The sample holds about 180,000 clones, about 78% seen once. The specimen was PBMCs. The receptors derive from a man aged 35 to 55 in good health and CMV-seronegative. CDR3s include the opening cysteine and the closing phenylalanine or tryptophan. Where a row states a size, it is once, few, many or the class of an expanded clone; other rows omit it.

clone_size: NA
v_call: TRBV19
j_call: TRBJ2-2
cdr3_aa: CASSPGGELFF

clone_size: NA
v_call: TRBV28
j_call: TRBJ1-2
cdr3_aa: CASASFTTGAQKDGYTF

clone_size: NA
v_call: TRBV19
j_call: TRBJ1-6
cdr3_aa: CASRISAQTRAPLHF

clone_size: NA
v_call: TRBV4-1
j_call: TRBJ1-2
cdr3_aa: CASSQDEGGNYGYTF

clone_size: NA
v_call: TRBV29-1
j_call: TRBJ2-2
cdr3_aa: CSVGTSGTGELFF

clone_size: NA
v_call: TRBV12-5
j_call: TRBJ2-7
cdr3_aa: CASGKGVGGPYEQYF

clone_size: NA
v_call: TRBV7-2
j_call: TRBJ2-3
cdr3_aa: CASSLLQGRRGAGDTQYF

clone_size: NA
v_call: TRBV4-1
j_call: TRBJ2-1
cdr3_aa: CASTRLAGVNEQFF

clone_size: NA
v_call: TRBV6-1
j_call: TRBJ2-7
cdr3_aa: CASSEAYYEQYF

clone_size: few
v_call: TRBV9
j_call: TRBJ2-5
cdr3_aa: CASTLTPDRKETQYF

clone_size: NA
v_call: TRBV6-6
j_call: TRBJ2-1
cdr3_aa: CASSYPRDSHGDEQFF

clone_size: NA
v_call: TRBV10-3
j_call: TRBJ2-1
cdr3_aa: CAINPGLAYNEQFF

clone_size: NA
v_call: TRBV5-1
j_call: TRBJ1-2
cdr3_aa: CASSLDQGRDGYTF

clone_size: few
v_call: TRBV6-5
j_call: TRBJ1-3
cdr3_aa: CASSQGGFGNTIYF

clone_size: NA
v_call: TRBV6-1
j_call: TRBJ1-4
cdr3_aa: CASRQGNNEKLFF

clone_size: NA
v_call: TRBV9
j_call: TRBJ1-1
cdr3_aa: CASSVAPGGDTEAFF

clone_size: few
v_call: TRBV4-1
j_call: TRBJ2-5
cdr3_aa: CASSQKLAGQETQYF

clone_size: NA
v_call: TRBV25-1
j_call: TRBJ2-2
cdr3_aa: CASSAREGGRRTGELFF

clone_size: NA
v_call: TRBV7-2
j_call: TRBJ1-5
cdr3_aa: CASSHEGTTGNQPQHF

clone_size: NA
v_call: TRBV29-1
j_call: TRBJ1-2
cdr3_aa: CSVDRQGANYGYTF

clone_size: NA
v_call: TRBV5-4
j_call: TRBJ1-1
cdr3_aa: CASSFGLQEDTEAFF

clone_size: NA
v_call: TRBV5-1
j_call: TRBJ2-1
cdr3_aa: CASSLASGPFYEQFF

clone_size: NA
v_call: TRBV1
j_call: TRBJ1-5
cdr3_aa: CTSSQEGHFMGNQPQHF

clone_size: NA
v_call: TRBV15
j_call: TRBJ1-2
cdr3_aa: CATSRVRTANYGYTF

clone_size: NA
v_call: TRBV18
j_call: TRBJ2-7
cdr3_aa: CASSPRQVYEQYF

clone_size: NA
v_call: TRBV19
j_call: TRBJ1-2
cdr3_aa: CASSIIGGSGYTF

clone_size: few
v_call: TRBV19
j_call: TRBJ1-2
cdr3_aa: CASSRQRDYGYTF

clone_size: NA
v_call: TRBV6-5
j_call: TRBJ2-7
cdr3_aa: CASSYGGLGDYEQYF

clone_size: NA
v_call: TRBV19
j_call: TRBJ2-7
cdr3_aa: CASSMGGLADEQYF

clone_size: NA
v_call: TRBV7-9
j_call: TRBJ2-5
cdr3_aa: CSSSRSLQETQYF

clone_size: NA
v_call: TRBV18
j_call: TRBJ1-1
cdr3_aa: CASSPLEDRGRSNTEAFF

clone_size: NA
v_call: TRBV4-1
j_call: TRBJ2-2
cdr3_aa: CASSRETSGRRTGELFF

clone_size: NA
v_call: TRBV6-1
j_call: TRBJ1-1
cdr3_aa: CASSEGRGQAFF

clone_size: NA
v_call: TRBV7-6
j_call: TRBJ2-2
cdr3_aa: CASSLGASGSSNTGELFF

clone_size: NA
v_call: TRBV6-6
j_call: TRBJ2-7
cdr3_aa: CASSYLVTYEQYF

clone_size: few
v_call: TRBV10-3
j_call: TRBJ2-7
cdr3_aa: CAISDRGLTYEQYF

clone_size: once
v_call: TRBV11-2
j_call: TRBJ1-2
cdr3_aa: CASSLDQGMGGYTF

clone_size: NA
v_call: TRBV7-6
j_call: TRBJ2-1
cdr3_aa: CASSLGLAGYNEQFF

clone_size: NA
v_call: TRBV15
j_call: TRBJ2-1
cdr3_aa: CATSRGGTESYNEQFF

clone_size: few
v_call: TRBV6-6
j_call: TRBJ2-2
cdr3_aa: CASIRYRAGTGELFF

clone_size: NA
v_call: TRBV2
j_call: TRBJ1-5
cdr3_aa: CASSGQEFNQPQHF

clone_size: NA
v_call: TRBV4-1
j_call: TRBJ2-3
cdr3_aa: CASSQDTRVDTQYF

clone_size: NA
v_call: TRBV5-1
j_call: TRBJ1-3
cdr3_aa: CASSLAGERGLSGNTIYF

clone_size: NA
v_call: TRBV4-3
j_call: TRBJ1-4
cdr3_aa: CASSQQGRGEKLFF

clone_size: NA
v_call: TRBV2
j_call: TRBJ2-3
cdr3_aa: CASRTSVLLDTQYF

clone_size: NA
v_call: TRBV7-2
j_call: TRBJ1-1
cdr3_aa: CASSPPGQGTDEAFF

clone_size: few
v_call: TRBV21-1
j_call: TRBJ1-5
cdr3_aa: CASSKSGDSGGNQPQHF

clone_size: NA
v_call: TRBV7-2
j_call: TRBJ2-1
cdr3_aa: CASSPGQKYNEQFF

clone_size: NA
v_call: TRBV18
j_call: TRBJ2-7
cdr3_aa: CASSPETGDDEQYF

clone_size: NA
v_call: TRBV27
j_call: TRBJ2-7
cdr3_aa: CASRQGGSSYEQYF

clone_size: few
v_call: TRBV15
j_call: TRBJ1-1
cdr3_aa: CATSRPGILRTEAFF

clone_size: NA
v_call: TRBV5-8
j_call: TRBJ1-2
cdr3_aa: CASSLLLMAGNGYTF

clone_size: NA
v_call: TRBV29-1
j_call: TRBJ1-1
cdr3_aa: CSVEVNTEAFF

clone_size: NA
v_call: TRBV7-2
j_call: TRBJ2-4
cdr3_aa: CASSVRGMGGNIQYF

clone_size: NA
v_call: TRBV25-1
j_call: TRBJ1-2
cdr3_aa: CASSEPANYGYTF